This T cell receptor (beta chain) was captured by sequencing in a study of graft-versus-host responses after intestinal transplantation. As for the study in general: Isolated intestinal, liver-intestinal, or multivisceral transplants were what recipients had.

A word on this clone: The antigen is not known.

CDR3 length: 10 amino acids. V was pared by 4 bases and J by 5 bases, with 5 bases between. From germline, CDR1 is SQVTM and CDR2 ANQGSEA. Study-level results: Clonal ratios of graft-versus-host to host-versus-graft in allografts were high for patients exhibiting graft-donor T cell macrochimerism. Some GvH clones were seen earlier in gut or blood, suggesting intestinal origin.

Profiling relied on immunoSEQ multiplex PCR, and the TCRdb table lists in-frame clones only, not all of them. The sample gives 75,000 to 100,000 clones, around 90% of which show up once; more than 15% is in the top ten. This rearrangement joins TRBV29-1 to TRBJ1-1; the D is unclear. The specimen was PBMCs, collected 450 to 460 days after intestinal transplant. The source is a human patient who received an intestinal transplant, so some T cells may come from the graft donor. The DNA for the CDR3 is TGCAGCGTTGTATTAACTGAAGCTTTCTTT. It yields the protein CSVVLTEAFF.